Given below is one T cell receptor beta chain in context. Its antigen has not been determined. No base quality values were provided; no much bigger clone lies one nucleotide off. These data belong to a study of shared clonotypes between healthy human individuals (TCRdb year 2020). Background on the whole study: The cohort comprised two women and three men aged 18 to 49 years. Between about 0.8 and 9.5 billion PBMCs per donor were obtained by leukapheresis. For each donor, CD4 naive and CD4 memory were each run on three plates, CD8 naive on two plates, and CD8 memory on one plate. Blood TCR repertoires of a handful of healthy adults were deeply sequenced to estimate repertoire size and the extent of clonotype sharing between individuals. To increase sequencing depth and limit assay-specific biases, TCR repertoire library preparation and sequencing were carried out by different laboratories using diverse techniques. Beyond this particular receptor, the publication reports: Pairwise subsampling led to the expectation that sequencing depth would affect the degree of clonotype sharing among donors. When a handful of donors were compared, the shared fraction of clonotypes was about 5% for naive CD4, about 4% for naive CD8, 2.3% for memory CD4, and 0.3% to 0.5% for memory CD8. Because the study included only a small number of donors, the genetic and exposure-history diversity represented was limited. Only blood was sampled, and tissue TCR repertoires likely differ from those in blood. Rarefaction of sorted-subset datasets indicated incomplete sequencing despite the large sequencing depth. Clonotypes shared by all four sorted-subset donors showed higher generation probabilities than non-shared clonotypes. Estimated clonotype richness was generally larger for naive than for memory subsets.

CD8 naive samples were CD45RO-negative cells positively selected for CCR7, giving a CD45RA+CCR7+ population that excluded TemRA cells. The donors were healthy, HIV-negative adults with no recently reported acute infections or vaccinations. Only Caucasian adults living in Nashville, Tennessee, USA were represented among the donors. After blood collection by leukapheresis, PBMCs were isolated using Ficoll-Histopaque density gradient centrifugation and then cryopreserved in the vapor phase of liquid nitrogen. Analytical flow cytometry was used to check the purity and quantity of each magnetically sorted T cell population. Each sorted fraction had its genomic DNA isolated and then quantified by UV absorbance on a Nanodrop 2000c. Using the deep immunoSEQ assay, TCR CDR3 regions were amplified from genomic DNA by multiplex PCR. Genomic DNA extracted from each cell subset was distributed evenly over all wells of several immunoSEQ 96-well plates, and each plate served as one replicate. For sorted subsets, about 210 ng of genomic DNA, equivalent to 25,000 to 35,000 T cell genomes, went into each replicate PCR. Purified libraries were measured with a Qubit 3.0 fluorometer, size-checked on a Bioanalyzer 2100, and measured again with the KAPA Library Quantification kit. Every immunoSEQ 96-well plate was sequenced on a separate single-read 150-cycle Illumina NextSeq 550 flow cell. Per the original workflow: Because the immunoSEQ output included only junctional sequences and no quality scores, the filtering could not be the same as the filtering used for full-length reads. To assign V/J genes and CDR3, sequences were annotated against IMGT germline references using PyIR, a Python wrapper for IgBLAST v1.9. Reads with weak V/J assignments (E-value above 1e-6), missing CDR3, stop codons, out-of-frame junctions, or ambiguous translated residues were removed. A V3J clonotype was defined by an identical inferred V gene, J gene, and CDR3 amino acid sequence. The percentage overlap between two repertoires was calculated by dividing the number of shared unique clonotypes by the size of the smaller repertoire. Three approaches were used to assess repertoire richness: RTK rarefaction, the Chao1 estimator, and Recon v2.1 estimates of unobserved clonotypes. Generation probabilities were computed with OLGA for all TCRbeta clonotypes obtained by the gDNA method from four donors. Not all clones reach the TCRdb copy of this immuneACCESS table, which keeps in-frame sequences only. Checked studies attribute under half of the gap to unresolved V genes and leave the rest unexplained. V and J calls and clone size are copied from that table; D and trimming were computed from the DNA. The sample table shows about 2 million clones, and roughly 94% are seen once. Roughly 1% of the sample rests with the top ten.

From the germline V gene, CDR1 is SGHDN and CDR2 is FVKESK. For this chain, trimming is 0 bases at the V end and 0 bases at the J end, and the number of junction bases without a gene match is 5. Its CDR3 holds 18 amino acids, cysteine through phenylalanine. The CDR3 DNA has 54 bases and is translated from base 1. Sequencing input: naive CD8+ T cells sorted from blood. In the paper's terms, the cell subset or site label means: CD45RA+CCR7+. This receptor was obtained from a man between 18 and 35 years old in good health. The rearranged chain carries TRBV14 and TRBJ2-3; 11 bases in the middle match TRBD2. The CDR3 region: CASSQDLAGGPSTDTQYF. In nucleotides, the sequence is TGTGCCAGCAGCCAAGATCTAGCGGGAGGACCTAGCACAGATACGCAGTATTTT.